The clone carrying this TCR beta chain was detected once. This sample is drawn from a study of blood T cell repertoires in COVID-19. Methods used by the authors: Amplifying reference gene primers gave estimates of nucleated cell counts. The data were produced by immunoSEQ multiplex PCR, yet TCRdb's version contains in-frame clones alone and is incomplete. The V and J calls and clone size are taken from that table; D and trimming were inferred from the DNA. The profile shows over 200,000 clones, around 85% of them singletons. Two consecutive negative NP/OP PCR tests, clearance, or resolved symptoms defined Cohort 3 recovery. Trimming removed 2 bases from V and 3 bases from J; junction bases left unmatched: 6. This CDR3 contains 15 residues. Per the germline V gene, CDR1 is MNHEY and CDR2 is SMNVEV (reference sequence).

The chain joins TRBV27 to TRBJ2-7; 8 bases match TRBD1. The sequencing input was PBMCs or T cells enriched from blood (not recorded which). The source of this sequence is a woman in her fifties or sixties who had recovered from COVID-19. CDR3 bases: TGTGCCAGCAGTTTACAGGGGGCAAGGCTCTACGAGCAGTACTTC. It specifies CASSLQGARLYEQYF.